These 2 T cell receptor beta chains share one sample of origin, sequenced in a study of blood T cell repertoires in COVID-19. Data came from immunoSEQ multiplex PCR; TCRdb stores just in-frame clones and leaves some out. This sample has about 63,000 clones, with around 80% found just once. Sequenced: peripheral blood. These receptor sequences come from a human donor in a cohort sampled during active COVID-19.

V and J are TRBV2 and TRBJ2-2; possibly TRBD1 for D (6 bases). Trimming took off 7 bases at V and 6 bases at J, with 12 bases between the two ends. The germline gives CDR1 SNHLY, CDR2 FYNNEI. There are 13 residues in the CDR3. CDR3 coding DNA: TGTGCCAGCAAAGGGGGTAGGGCCGGGGAGCTGTTTTTT. It encodes CASKGGRAGELFF.

The chain has TRBV7-2 and TRBJ1-4; the match to TRBD1 covers 10 bases. Germline V CDR1 and CDR2: SGHTA, FQGNSA. CDR3 length equals 15 residues. V dropped 5 bases and J dropped 7; count of bases not matched to a gene: 7. The CDR3 nucleotides are TGTGCCAGCAGCAGGACAGGGGGTGGGGGTGAAAAACTGTTTTTT. Residues: CASSRTGGGGEKLFF.